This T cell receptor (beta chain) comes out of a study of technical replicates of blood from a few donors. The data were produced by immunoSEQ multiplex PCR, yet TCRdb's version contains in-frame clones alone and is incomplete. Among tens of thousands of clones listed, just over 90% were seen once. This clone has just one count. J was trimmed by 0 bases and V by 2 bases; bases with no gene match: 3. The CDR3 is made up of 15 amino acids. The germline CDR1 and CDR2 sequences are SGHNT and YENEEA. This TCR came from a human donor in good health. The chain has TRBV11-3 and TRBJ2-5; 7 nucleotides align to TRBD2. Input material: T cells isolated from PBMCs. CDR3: CASSLRDYYQETQYF. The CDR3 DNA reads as TGTGCCAGCAGCTTAAGGGACTACTACCAAGAGACCCAGTACTTC.